The 27 T cell receptor beta chains below all came from one sample that was sequenced in a study of cytomegalovirus exposure and HLA in healthy donors. Both 60 Vbeta primers and 13 Jbeta primers went into the PCR. The assay was immunoSEQ multiplex PCR, and TCRdb's table has in-frame clones only and misses some. The sample has some 48,000 clones; the top ten hold 2.1%. The sample was PBMCs. These receptors originate from a woman aged 40 to 50 in good health and CMV-seronegative.

The V and J genes are TRBV5-4 and TRBJ2-1, with 12 bases that match TRBD2. This CDR3 contains 15 residues. With V trimmed by 4 bases and J by 2 bases, 1 base remained unmatched. Germline CDR1 and CDR2: SGHNT and YYREEE (reference sequence). The CDR3 spells CASSRTSGAYNEQFF. The DNA of the CDR3 is TGTGCCAGCAGCAGGACTAGCGGGGCCTACAATGAGCAGTTCTTC.

The chain's CDR3 is CASSQGPGSSYGYTF. CDR3 DNA: TGCGCCAGCAGCCAAGGGCCAGGGTCAAGCTATGGCTACACCTTC. The chain uses TRBV4-1 and TRBJ1-2; tentatively, D is TRBD1 (5 bases). The CDR3 extends over 15 amino acids. Germline lookup yields CDR1 MGHRA and CDR2 YSYEKL. Trimming shortened V by 1 base and J by 4 bases, and 13 bases separated the two germline ends.

The chain employs TRBV2 and TRBJ2-1; 7 bases agree with TRBD2. Germline CDR1 SNHLY, CDR2 FYNNEI. Trimming cost V 6 bases and J 8 bases; bases outside gene matches: 4. The CDR3 is 12 amino acids. The DNA of the CDR3 is TGTGCCAGCAGGGGAGCGGGATATGAGCAGTTCTTC. It translates to CASRGAGYEQFF.

This sequence joins TRBV5-1 and TRBJ2-1; 11 positions agree with TRBD2. The trim removed 0 bases at V and 3 bases at J, leaving 8 bases unmatched. Germline V CDR1 and CDR2: SGHRS, YFSETQ. The CDR3 contains 18 residues. The CDR3 reads CASSLEFSGTSGYNEQFF. The CDR3 nucleotides read TGCGCCAGCAGCTTGGAGTTCTCCGGGACTAGCGGCTACAATGAGCAGTTCTTC.

This rearrangement joins TRBV19 to TRBJ1-4, with TRBD1 matching 7 bases. With 3 bases clipped from V and 3 bases from J, the junction kept 7 bases outside the gene matches. This CDR3 has 16 residues. Germline CDR1 reads LNHDA; CDR2 reads SQIVND (reference sequence). The CDR3 sequence: CASSIPRGTANEKLFF. CDR3 coding DNA: TGTGCCAGTAGTATTCCCCGCGGGACAGCTAATGAAAAACTGTTTTTT.

This chain links TRBV7-2 with TRBJ1-2; 7 bases align to TRBD1. This CDR3 contains 14 residues. J gave up 4 bases and V 4 bases, and 6 bases lay outside the gene matches. Germline assignment: CDR1 SGHTA and CDR2 FQGNSA. The CDR3 loop reads CASSSQTGFYGYTF. CDR3 coding DNA: TGTGCCAGCAGCTCCCAGACAGGGTTCTATGGCTACACCTTC.

The chain couples TRBV9 to TRBJ2-3; D may be TRBD1 (7 bases). Trimming removed 2 bases from V and 3 bases from J, with 10 bases in between. Germline V gene sequence: CDR1 SGDLS, CDR2 YYNGEE. This CDR3 is 14 amino acids long. This CDR3 is CASSVTGRTDTQYF. The DNA for the CDR3 is TGTGCCAGCAGCGTGACAGGGAGGACAGATACGCAGTATTTT.

Here the CDR3 reads CASSFSNPGMRRETQYF. The CDR3 region has the DNA TGTGCCAGCAGTTTCTCAAATCCCGGGATGAGGAGGGAGACCCAGTACTTC. The chain is built from TRBV27 and TRBJ2-5; a weak D match, TRBD2 (5 bases). V lost 3 bases and J lost 5, with 22 bases in between. This CDR3 is built from 17 residues. The V gene's germline CDR1 is MNHEY and CDR2 SMNVEV (reference sequence).

V gene TRBV5-1 combines with J gene TRBJ2-1, with 9 bases aligning to TRBD1. Looked up from germline, CDR1 is SGHRS and CDR2 is YFSETQ. The CDR3 sequence is 16 residues long. The junction had 11 bases not matched to a gene; V was cut back by 6 bases and J by 4 bases. CDR3 sequence (DNA): TGCGCCAGCACAACTTCCGGGACAGGGCTTTACAATGAGCAGTTCTTC. It codes for CASTTSGTGLYNEQFF. The full variable domain, in which reference TRBV5-1 and TRBJ2-1 provide the parts outside the CDR3, is KAGVTQTPRYLIKTRGQQVTLSCSPISGHRSVSWYQQTPGQGLQFLFEYFSETQRNKGNFPGRFSGRQFSNSRSEMNVSTLELGDSALYLCASTTSGTGLYNEQFFGPGTRLTVL.

The rearrangement links TRBV6-5 to TRBJ1-1, with D possibly TRBD1 on 6 matching bases. CDR3 length equals 14 residues. Trimming left V 2 bases short and J 1 base short, with 8 bases between. CDR1 is MNHEY, CDR2 SVGAGI, per germline. The CDR3 DNA is TGTGCCAGCAGTTACCAACAGGGGAACACTGAAGCTTTCTTT. It translates to CASSYQQGNTEAFF.

The rearrangement joins TRBV19 to TRBJ2-7; 8 bases fit TRBD2. The CDR3 sequence is 14 residues long. CDR1 is LNHDA and CDR2 is SQIVND in the germline V gene (reference sequence). The V and J ends lost 5 bases and 2 bases, in that order; junction bases with no gene match: 5. CDR3 in amino acids: CASSFSGNTYEQYF. The CDR3 nucleotides read TGTGCCAGTAGTTTTAGCGGGAACACCTACGAGCAGTACTTC. Drawing the rest from reference TRBV19 and TRBJ2-7, the complete variable domain is DGGITQSPKYLFRKEGQNVTLSCEQNLNHDAMYWYRQDPGQGLRLIYYSQIVNDFQKGDIAEGYSVSREKKESFPLTVTSAQKNPTAFYLCASSFSGNTYEQYFGPGTRLTVT.

This chain links TRBV29-1 with TRBJ1-4, with D unresolved. This CDR3 is 12 amino acids long. V was pared by 6 bases and J by 1 base, with 6 bases between. Germline CDR1 reads SQVTM; CDR2 reads ANQGSEA. The CDR3 protein is CSVRGTNEKLFF. CDR3 DNA: TGCAGCGTACGAGGAACTAATGAAAAACTGTTTTTT. The full variable domain, rest sourced from reference TRBV29-1 and TRBJ1-4, is SAVISQKPSRDICQRGTSLTIQCQVDSQVTMMFWYRQQPGQSLTLIATANQGSEATYESGFVIDKFPISRPNLTFSTLTVSNMSPEDSSIYLCSVRGTNEKLFFGSGTQLSVL.

The V call is TRBV27, the J call TRBJ2-2, with 10 bases lining up with TRBD1. The germline V gene encodes CDR1 MNHEY and CDR2 SMNVEV (reference sequence). The CDR3 contains 14 residues. Losses at the gene ends were 10 bases for V and 4 bases for J; bases not matched to a gene: 6. The CDR3 region has the DNA TGTGCCACCGGGACAGGGGCTCGCACCGGGGAGCTGTTTTTT. Its translation: CATGTGARTGELFF.

The chain carries TRBV5-1 and TRBJ2-1; D perhaps matches TRBD1 (5 bases). This CDR3 contains 11 residues. The germline V and J ends were trimmed by 2 bases and 12 bases, with 9 bases remaining between them. Germline lookup yields CDR1 SGHRS and CDR2 YFSETQ. The CDR3 region is CASSFFRVQFF. CDR3 bases: TGCGCCAGCAGCTTCTTCAGGGTGCAGTTCTTC.

The V call is TRBV10-3, the J call TRBJ1-1, with 7 positions matching TRBD1. Per germline, CDR1 ENHRY and CDR2 SYGVKD. With V trimmed by 0 bases and J by 0 bases, 4 bases remained unmatched. The CDR3 covers 16 residues. CDR3 loop: CAISESAGTVNTEAFF. CDR3 sequence (DNA): TGTGCCATCAGTGAGTCGGCGGGGACAGTGAACACTGAAGCTTTCTTT.

The rearrangement links TRBV11-3 to TRBJ1-5; D perhaps matches TRBD1 (6 bases). The CDR3 has 19 residues. With 5 bases removed from V and 0 bases from J, the gap between germline ends came to 23 bases. The germline CDR1 and CDR2 sequences are SGHNT and YENEEA. The CDR3 protein is CASSDRGGRTPNSNQPQHF. In DNA, the CDR3 is TGTGCCAGCAGCGATAGGGGGGGGAGAACACCAAATAGCAATCAGCCCCAGCATTTT. Drawing the rest from reference TRBV11-3 and TRBJ1-5, the complete variable domain is EAGVVQSPRYKIIEKKQPVAFWCNPISGHNTLYWYLQNLGQGPELLIRYENEEAVDDSQLPKDRFSAERLKGVDSTLKIQPAELGDSAVYLCASSDRGGRTPNSNQPQHFGDGTRLSIL.

Notes on this clone: The junction departs from germline at one end; a sequencing error may be responsible. The chain combines TRBV6-1 with TRBJ2-7, with D possibly being TRBD2 (6 bases). The CDR3 contains 11 residues. CDR1 MNHNS and CDR2 SASEGT come from the germline V gene. In nucleotides, the CDR3 is TGTGCCTGCAGTAGCGGTTACGAGCAGTACTTC. It is translated as CACSSGYEQYF.

The chain carries TRBV19 and TRBJ1-1; D is unresolved. The V gene lost 3 bases and the J gene lost 5 bases, with 7 bases spanning the gap. The CDR3 runs 12 residues. Germline CDR1 reads LNHDA; CDR2 reads SQIVND (reference sequence). CDR3 nucleotides: TGTGCCAGTAGTATGAGTCCGACTGAAGCTTTCTTT. Translating gives CASSMSPTEAFF.

V usage is TRBV18 and J usage is TRBJ1-2; D not certain. Germline loops: CDR1 KGHSH, CDR2 LQKENI. The V end was cut by 3 bases, the J end by 2 bases, with 13 bases between. This CDR3 is 15 amino acids long. The CDR3 loop is CASSPGGLSNYGYTF. The CDR3, as DNA: TGTGCCAGCTCACCGGGAGGGTTATCCAACTATGGCTACACCTTC.

The rearrangement links TRBV6-1 to TRBJ1-1; no firm D call. Germline V gives CDR1 MNHNS, CDR2 SASEGT. V was shortened by 4 bases and J by 5 bases, with 17 bases between the two germline ends. This CDR3 spans 15 amino acids. In nucleotides, the CDR3 is TGTGCCAGCAGTGCCGTAACGCGGGTGTCTACTGAAGCTTTCTTT. Its translation is CASSAVTRVSTEAFF.

The V call is TRBV4-2, the J call TRBJ2-5, with TRBD2 matching over 10 bases. There are 16 residues in the CDR3. Trimming took 2 bases from V and 0 from J; bases not matched to a gene: 3. CDR1 and CDR2 (germline): LGHNA, YNFKEQ. The CDR3 loop reads CASSQSSGGHQETQYF. The CDR3 bases are TGTGCCAGCAGCCAAAGTAGCGGGGGGCACCAAGAGACCCAGTACTTC.

The chain carries TRBV30 and TRBJ2-1; TRBD2 is a possible D gene (6 bases). Germline CDR1 reads GTSNPN; CDR2 reads SVGIG (reference sequence). The V end lost 4 bases, the J end lost 3 bases, and 13 bases lay between the germline ends. This CDR3 contains 14 residues. The CDR3 nucleotides read TGTGCCTGGACGACTAGAGGGGTCTACAATGAGCAGTTCTTC. It is translated as CAWTTRGVYNEQFF.

The rearrangement uses TRBV4-3 and TRBJ1-2; 9 bases match TRBD1. Germline V lookup: CDR1 LGHNA, CDR2 YSLEER. The CDR3 length is 16 residues. Trimming removed 2 bases from V and 1 base from J; junction bases left unmatched: 5. The CDR3 spells CASSQNTGQGNYGYTF. CDR3 coding DNA: TGCGCCAGCAGCCAAAATACGGGACAGGGTAACTATGGCTACACCTTC.

The chain is built from TRBV5-1 and TRBJ1-4; perhaps TRBD1 as D (5 bases). The CDR3 has 14 amino acids. V lost 4 bases, J lost 0 bases, and 7 bases lay in between. The V gene's germline CDR1 is SGHRS and CDR2 YFSETQ. CDR3 in amino acids: CASSPTATNEKLFF. CDR3 nucleotide sequence: TGCGCCAGCAGCCCGACAGCAACTAATGAAAAACTGTTTTTT. Drawing the rest from reference TRBV5-1 and TRBJ1-4, the complete variable domain is KAGVTQTPRYLIKTRGQQVTLSCSPISGHRSVSWYQQTPGQGLQFLFEYFSETQRNKGNFPGRFSGRQFSNSRSEMNVSTLELGDSALYLCASSPTATNEKLFFGSGTQLSVL.

The chain has TRBV11-3 and TRBJ1-1, with D maybe TRBD1 (5 bases). The V gene lost 3 bases and the J gene lost 0 bases, with 8 bases spanning the gap. CDR3 length: 14 residues. The germline CDR1 and CDR2 sequences are SGHNT and YENEEA. This CDR3 reads CASSFDSMNTEAFF. CDR3 nucleotide sequence: TGTGCCAGCAGCTTTGACAGTATGAACACTGAAGCTTTCTTT.

The chain has TRBV5-1 and TRBJ2-5; TRBD2 might be the D (6 bases). The CDR3 has 16 amino acids. Trimming stripped 2 bases from V and 5 bases from J, with 19 bases between. Germline V gives CDR1 SGHRS, CDR2 YFSETQ. The CDR3 sequence is CASSFSRDRDVETQYF. The DNA for the CDR3 is TGCGCCAGCAGCTTTTCGCGGGACCGAGATGTGGAGACCCAGTACTTC.

J is TRBJ2-5 and V is TRBV19; a possible D gene is TRBD1 (6 bases). The germline V and J ends were trimmed by 3 bases and 7 bases, with 12 bases remaining between them. Germline V lookup: CDR1 LNHDA, CDR2 SQIVND (reference sequence). The CDR3 is made up of 13 amino acids. The CDR3 sequence is CASSISGVGTQYF. The CDR3 bases are TGTGCCAGTAGTATCTCAGGGGTGGGGACCCAGTACTTC.